A selection of T cell receptor beta chains follows, all from one sample in a study of CD8 T cells in Susac syndrome. TCRdb called the immunoSEQ multiplex PCR reads again in MiXCR, with one record for every CDR3 protein. The sample lists some 180,000 distinct CDR3 sequences; 90% to 95% were seen once. The specimen was CD4+ T cells from PBMCs. These receptor sequences come from a human donor with Susac syndrome. Each CDR3 is given with its conserved first and last residue. A D gene is named only where the DNA matches it firmly. The size entry is marked missing in some rows and otherwise reads once, few, many or a size class.

clone size	J gene	D gene	V gene	CDR3 DNA	CDR3 protein
NA	TRBJ2-5	TRBD2	TRBV6-5	TGTGCCAGCAGTTACCAGGCTAGCGGGGCCCAAGAGACCCAGTACTTC	CASSYQASGAQETQYF
NA	TRBJ2-4	NA	TRBV20-1	TGCAGTGCTAGAGATCCTGGGCGGGACCCCCCTAACATTCAGTACTTC	CSARDPGRDPPNIQYF
NA	TRBJ2-1	NA	TRBV21-1	TGTGCCAGTCCGCGAAGGAGGGGCAATGAGCAGTTCTTC	CASPRRRGNEQFF
NA	TRBJ2-5	TRBD1	TRBV7-6	TGTGCCAGCAGCTTAGGGACAGGGAAGCAAGAGACCCAGTACTTC	CASSLGTGKQETQYF
NA	TRBJ2-7	TRBD2	TRBV6-1	TGTGCCAGCAGCCAAGCGGGGAGCTCCTACGAGCAGTACTTC	CASSQAGSSYEQYF
NA	TRBJ1-2	NA	TRBV20-1	TGCAGTGCTAGAGAGGGACTCCACTATGGCTACACCTTC	CSAREGLHYGYTF
once	TRBJ2-7	NA	TRBV28	TGTGCCACCTACTCGCTACCGCTACCAAACTACGAGCAGTACTTC	CATYSLPLPNYEQYF
few	TRBJ2-7	TRBD2	TRBV25-1	TGTGCCAGTGGACTAGCGGGGGTCTACGAGCAGTACTTC	CASGLAGVYEQYF
NA	TRBJ2-2	TRBD2	TRBV3-1	TGTGCCAGCAGTCCGAGCGGGGGGCACACCGGGGAGCTGTTTTTT	CASSPSGGHTGELFF
NA	TRBJ1-3	NA	TRBV20-1	TGCAGTGCTAGCGGTACCTTCCCCGGAAACACCATATATTTT	CSASGTFPGNTIYF
NA	TRBJ1-4	NA	TRBV25-1	TGTGCCAGCAGTGAAACGGGGGGGACGGCCGGTCTGTTTTTT	CASSETGGTAGLFF
NA	TRBJ2-1	NA	TRBV30	TGTGCCTGGAGGGACACAGGGGGGGCCTACAATGAGCAGTTCTTC	CAWRDTGGAYNEQFF
NA	TRBJ2-3	NA	TRBV6-1	TGTGCCAGCAGTACGAAATACCCGGGCTCCGCTAGCACAGATACGCAGTATTTT	CASSTKYPGSASTDTQYF
few	TRBJ2-7	NA	TRBV5-1	TGCGCCAGCAGCCTCCGGACGCAACAAATTCCCTACGAGCAGTACTTC	CASSLRTQQIPYEQYF
NA	TRBJ1-3	NA	TRBV9	TGTGCCAGCAGCGTAGGGGGACATCGCTCTGGAAACACCATATATTTT	CASSVGGHRSGNTIYF
once	TRBJ1-5	NA	TRBV6-5	TGTGCCAGCAGTTACTCGGGACTGAATCAGCCCCAGCATTTT	CASSYSGLNQPQHF
NA	TRBJ1-4	NA	TRBV4-1	TGCGCCAGCTCCCTACTTCCGGGACTTTCTAATGAAAAACTGTTTTTT	CASSLLPGLSNEKLFF
NA	TRBJ1-3	NA	TRBV2	TGTGCCAGCAGTGAAGGGAGGAGGGCTGGAAACACCATATATTTT	CASSEGRRAGNTIYF
few	TRBJ2-7	TRBD1	TRBV6-5	TGTGCCAGCAGTTACTCGGTCGACCACAGGGACAGGGAGCAGTACTTC	CASSYSVDHRDREQYF
NA	TRBJ2-2	TRBD1	TRBV18	TGTGCCAGCTCACCGCCAGGGGGCCTAAACACCGGGGAGCTGTTTTTT	CASSPPGGLNTGELFF
NA	TRBJ2-3	TRBD2	TRBV2	TGTGCCAGCAGTAGGCGACTAGCGGGAGGCACAGATACGCAGTATTTT	CASSRRLAGGTDTQYF
NA	TRBJ2-2	TRBD2	TRBV15	TGTGCCACCAGCAGACCCCACGGACTAGCGGGGGCCAACACCGGGGAGCTGTTTTTT	CATSRPHGLAGANTGELFF
NA	TRBJ2-3	NA	TRBV10-3	TGTGCCATGGCGGGAAGCACAGATACGCAGTATTTT	CAMAGSTDTQYF
NA	TRBJ2-5	NA	TRBV10-1	TGCGCCAGCAGTGAGTCTAGTACGGCGCAAGAGACCCAGTACTTC	CASSESSTAQETQYF
NA	TRBJ2-3	TRBD2	TRBV5-1	TGCGCCAGCAGCTTGGTGGCTAGCGGGAGGGCTGCAGATACGCAGTATTTT	CASSLVASGRAADTQYF
NA	TRBJ2-7	NA	TRBV28	TGTGCCAGCAGTTTAGCCGCCTCCTACGAGCAGTACTTC	CASSLAASYEQYF
NA	TRBJ2-1	NA	TRBV19	TGTGCCAGTAGTACCCCCGGGAGTTACAATGAGCAGTTCTTC	CASSTPGSYNEQFF
NA	TRBJ2-7	NA	TRBV6-1	TGTGCCAGCAGCGACGTCTCGCCGTACTTC	CASSDVSPYF
NA	TRBJ2-1	TRBD2	TRBV5-6	TGTGCCAGCAGCGAAATGGGCGGGGGGGCCAATGAGCAGTTCTTC	CASSEMGGGANEQFF
NA	TRBJ2-2	TRBD2	TRBV20-1	TGCAGTGCTCATCCCTCTAGCGGGGGGGCTCCCGGGGAGCTGTTTTTT	CSAHPSSGGAPGELFF
NA	TRBJ2-1	NA	TRBV20-1	TGCAGTGCTAGAGTTGCTAGTCCCGGGGACAATGAGCAGTTCTTC	CSARVASPGDNEQFF
once	TRBJ2-5	NA	TRBV20-1	TGCAGTGCTAGTTGGCCAGGTGATTACCAAGAGACCCAGTACTTC	CSASWPGDYQETQYF
once	TRBJ1-2	NA	TRBV29-1	TGCAGCTCACAGTGGGGGAACGGCTACACCTTC	CSSQWGNGYTF
once	TRBJ2-3	NA	TRBV7-2	TGTGCCAGCAGCTCAAGGAGGGGGGCGATAGATACGCAGTATTTT	CASSSRRGAIDTQYF
NA	TRBJ1-3	NA	TRBV6-5	TGTGCCAGGCACCGGATCCGGGACTATGGAAACACCATATATTTT	CARHRIRDYGNTIYF
NA	TRBJ1-2	TRBD1	TRBV19	TGTGCCAGTAGAAAGACAGGGGCTAACTATGGCTACACCTTC	CASRKTGANYGYTF
NA	TRBJ2-1	TRBD2	TRBV20-1	TGCAGTGCTAGAGCTAGCGGGACCGTCTACAATGAGCAGTTCTTC	CSARASGTVYNEQFF
NA	TRBJ2-1	TRBD1	TRBV6-2/TRBV6-3	TGTGCCAGCAGTTACCAGGGGACAGGGGATCTTAATGAGCAGTTCTTC	CASSYQGTGDLNEQFF
NA	TRBJ1-1	NA	TRBV2	TGTGCCAGCCAATTCAGGGTTGGCACTGAAGCTTTCTTT	CASQFRVGTEAFF
few	TRBJ2-7	TRBD1	TRBV29-1	TGCAGCATAAGACAGGGGCCCTACGAGCAGTACTTC	CSIRQGPYEQYF
NA	TRBJ2-5	NA	TRBV6-1	TGTGCCAGCAGTGATAAACAGGGAAGGTGGTCCCAGTACTTC	CASSDKQGRWSQYF
NA	TRBJ1-1	NA	TRBV18	TGTGCCAGCTCATCACCAGGCAAGAACACTGAAGCTTTCTTT	CASSSPGKNTEAFF